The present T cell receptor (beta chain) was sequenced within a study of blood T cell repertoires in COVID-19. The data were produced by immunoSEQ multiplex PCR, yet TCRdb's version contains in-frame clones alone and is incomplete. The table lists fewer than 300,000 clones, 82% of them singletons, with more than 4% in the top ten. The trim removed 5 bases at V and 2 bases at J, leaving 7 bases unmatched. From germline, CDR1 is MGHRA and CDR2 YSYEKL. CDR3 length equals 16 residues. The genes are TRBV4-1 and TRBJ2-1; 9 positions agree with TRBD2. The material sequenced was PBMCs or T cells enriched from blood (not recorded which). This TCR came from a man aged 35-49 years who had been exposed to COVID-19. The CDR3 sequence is CASSLSASGTYNEQFF. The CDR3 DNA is TGCGCCAGCAGCTTAAGCGCTAGCGGGACCTACAATGAGCAGTTCTTC.